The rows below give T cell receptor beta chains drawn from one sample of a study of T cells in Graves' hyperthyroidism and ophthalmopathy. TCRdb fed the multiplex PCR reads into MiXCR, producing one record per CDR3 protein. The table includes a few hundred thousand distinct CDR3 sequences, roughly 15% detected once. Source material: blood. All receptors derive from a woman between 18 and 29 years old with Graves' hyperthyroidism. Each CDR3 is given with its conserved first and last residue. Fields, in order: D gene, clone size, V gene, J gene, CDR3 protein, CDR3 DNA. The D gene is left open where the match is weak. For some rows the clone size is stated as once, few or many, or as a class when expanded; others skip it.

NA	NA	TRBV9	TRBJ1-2	CASSDPGRWGYTF	TGTGCCAGCAGTGATCCGGGCCGGTGGGGCTACACCTTC
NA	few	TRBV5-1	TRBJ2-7	CASSPGSLQYEQYF	TGCGCCAGCAGCCCAGGCTCCCTGCAGTACGAGCAGTACTTC
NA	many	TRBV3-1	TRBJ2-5	CASSARDNGETQYF	TGTGCCAGCAGCGCCCGGGACAACGGGGAGACCCAGTACTTC
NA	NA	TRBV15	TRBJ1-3	CAAGTISGNTIYF	TGTGCCGCGGGGACGATCTCTGGAAACACCATATATTTT
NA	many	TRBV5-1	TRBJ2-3	CASSLYRGTDTQYF	TGCGCCAGCAGCTTGTACCGGGGCACAGATACGCAGTATTTT
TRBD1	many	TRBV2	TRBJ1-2	CASSDLGQGARYGYTF	TGTGCCAGCAGTGATCTCGGACAGGGGGCGCGATATGGCTACACCTTC
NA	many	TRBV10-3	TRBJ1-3	CAIRPGLNSGNTIYF	TGTGCCATCAGACCGGGACTGAACTCTGGAAACACCATATATTTT
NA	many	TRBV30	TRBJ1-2	CACSGAYGYTF	TGTGCCTGCTCGGGGGCTTATGGCTACACCTTC
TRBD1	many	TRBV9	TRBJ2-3	CASSRRQGWTDTQYF	TGTGCCAGCAGCCGACGACAGGGATGGACAGATACGCAGTATTTT
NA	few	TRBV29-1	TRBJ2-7	CSVLYRDTTYEQYF	TGCAGCGTTCTCTATAGGGACACAACCTACGAGCAGTACTTC
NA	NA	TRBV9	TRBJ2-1	CASSVGGINEQFF	TGTGCCAGCAGCGTAGGAGGGATCAATGAGCAGTTCTTC
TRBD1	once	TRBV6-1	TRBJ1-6	CATEQGGYSPLHF	TGTGCCACCGAACAGGGGGGCTATTCACCCCTCCACTTT
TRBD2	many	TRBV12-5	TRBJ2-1	CASGRGLAGNNEQFF	TGTGCTAGTGGCAGGGGACTAGCGGGAAACAATGAGCAGTTCTTC
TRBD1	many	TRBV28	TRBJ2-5	CASSSGTVQETQYF	TGTGCCAGCAGTTCCGGGACAGTTCAAGAGACCCAGTACTTC
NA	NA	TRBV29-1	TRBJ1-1	CSVDLGRFYTEAFF	TGCAGCGTTGATTTGGGCAGGTTTTACACTGAAGCTTTCTTT
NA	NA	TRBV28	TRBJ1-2	CASSGEQGPLLGYTF	TGTGCCAGCAGTGGAGAACAGGGACCTCTTCTCGGCTACACCTTC
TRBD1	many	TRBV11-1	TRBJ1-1	CASSAYRGGTEAFF	TGTGCCAGCAGCGCCTACAGGGGAGGCACTGAAGCTTTCTTT
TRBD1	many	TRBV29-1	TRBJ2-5	CSVEVYRGETQYF	TGCAGCGTTGAAGTTTACAGGGGGGAGACCCAGTACTTC
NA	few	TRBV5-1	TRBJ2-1	CASSSRRNYNEQFF	TGCGCCAGCAGCTCGAGACGGAACTACAATGAGCAGTTCTTC
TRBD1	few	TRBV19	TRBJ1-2	CASRPPGQGKGYGYTF	TGTGCCAGTAGGCCGCCGGGACAGGGGAAAGGGTATGGCTACACCTTC
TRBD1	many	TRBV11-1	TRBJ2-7	CASGTGPNPRYEQYF	TGTGCCAGCGGGACAGGACCGAACCCCAGATACGAGCAGTACTTC
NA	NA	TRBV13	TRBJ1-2	CASSPLEGINYGYTF	TGTGCCAGCAGCCCGCTAGAGGGGATAAACTATGGCTACACCTTC
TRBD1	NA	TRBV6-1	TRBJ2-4	CASPGQGFKAAKNIQYF	TGTGCCAGCCCGGGACAGGGTTTCAAGGCGGCCAAAAACATTCAGTACTTC
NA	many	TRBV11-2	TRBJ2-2	CASSYLSTNTGELFF	TGTGCCAGCAGCTACCTGAGCACGAACACCGGGGAGCTGTTTTTT
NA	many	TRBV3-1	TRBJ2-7	CASSRSGAYEQYF	TGTGCCAGCAGCCGTAGCGGAGCCTACGAGCAGTACTTC
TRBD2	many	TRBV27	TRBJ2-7	CASSFFSGRYYEQYF	TGTGCCAGCAGTTTCTTTAGCGGGAGGTATTACGAGCAGTACTTC
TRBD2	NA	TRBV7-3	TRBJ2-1	CASARTSGSYEQFF	TGTGCCAGCGCAAGGACTAGCGGGAGCTATGAGCAGTTCTTC
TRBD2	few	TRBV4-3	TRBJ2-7	CASSQELGGTGGNYEQYF	TGCGCCAGCAGCCAAGAGTTAGGCGGCACGGGGGGGAATTACGAGCAGTACTTC
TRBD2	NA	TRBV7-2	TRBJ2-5	CASSLGISGRGETQYF	TGTGCCAGCAGCTTGGGGATTAGCGGGAGGGGGGAGACCCAGTACTTC
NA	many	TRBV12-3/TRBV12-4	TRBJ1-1	CASSASTPNTEAFF	TGTGCCAGCAGTGCTAGCACACCTAACACTGAAGCTTTCTTT
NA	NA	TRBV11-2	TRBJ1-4	CASSLEGASAGEKLFF	TGTGCCAGCAGCTTAGAGGGGGCGTCGGCGGGAGAAAAACTGTTTTTT
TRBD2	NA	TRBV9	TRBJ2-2	CASSVAGGSTTGELFF	TGTGCCAGCAGCGTAGCGGGCGGGAGTACAACCGGGGAGCTGTTTTTT
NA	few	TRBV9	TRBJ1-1	CASSKQGLSTEAFF	TGTGCCAGCAGCAAACAGGGTCTGAGCACTGAAGCTTTCTTT
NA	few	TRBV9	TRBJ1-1	CASSANVGAGTEAFF	TGTGCCAGCAGCGCCAATGTGGGGGCAGGCACTGAAGCTTTCTTT
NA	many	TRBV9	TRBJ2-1	CASSVGNSGGEQFF	TGTGCCAGCAGCGTTGGTAACTCTGGCGGTGAGCAGTTCTTC
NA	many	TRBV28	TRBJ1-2	CASSLRLDYGYTF	TGTGCCAGCAGTTTACGTCTAGACTATGGCTACACCTTC
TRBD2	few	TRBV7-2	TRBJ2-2	CASSFPTSGRAGELFF	TGTGCCAGCAGCTTCCCGACTAGCGGGAGGGCCGGGGAGCTGTTTTTT
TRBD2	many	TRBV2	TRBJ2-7	CASSDGTSGRPYEQYF	TGTGCCAGCAGTGATGGGACTAGCGGGAGGCCCTACGAGCAGTACTTC
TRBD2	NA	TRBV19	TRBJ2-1	CASSSGPSGYNEQFF	TGTGCCAGTAGTTCCGGCCCTAGCGGGTACAATGAGCAGTTCTTC
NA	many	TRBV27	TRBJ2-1	CASSVLAKYNEQFF	TGTGCCAGTTCCGTCCTAGCGAAATACAATGAGCAGTTCTTC
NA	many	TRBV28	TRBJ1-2	CASSFGPGGHGYTF	TGTGCCAGCAGTTTCGGGCCGGGGGGACACGGCTACACCTTC